This is a list of T cell receptor beta chains from one sample in a study of a mutant IDH1 vaccine in newly diagnosed glioma. These receptors have no identified antigens. The table came from immunoSEQ multiplex PCR; TCRdb's copy has only in-frame clones and leaves some out. The repertoire has some 29,000 clones, 79% of them found once; the top ten carry about 9.3%. Sequenced material: PBMCs, taken from a glioma patient whose treatment included an IDH1 peptide vaccine. The receptors derive from a woman aged 30 to 39 with glioma. Some clones in this sample may be carry-over from other donors' samples. Both conserved end residues are part of each CDR3. Fields, in order: V gene, clone size, J gene, D gene, CDR3 protein, CDR3 DNA. The D gene is left open where the match is weak. The listing skips clone size in some rows; elsewhere it reads once, few, many or a size class.

TRBV5-6	-	TRBJ2-3	-	CASSPSGGTDTQYF	TGTGCCAGCAGCCCCTCGGGTGGAACAGATACGCAGTATTTT
TRBV18	-	TRBJ2-3	-	CASSPIQGRDTQYF	TGTGCCAGCTCGCCAATTCAGGGCCGAGATACGCAGTATTTT
TRBV15	few	TRBJ1-5	-	CATSRELGQPQHF	TGTGCCACCAGCAGAGAATTGGGGCAGCCCCAGCATTTT
TRBV29-1	-	TRBJ2-2	-	CSVETINTGELFF	TGCAGCGTTGAGACTATAAACACCGGGGAGCTGTTTTTT
TRBV6-6	-	TRBJ1-2	-	CASSFDGANYGYTF	TGTGCCAGCAGTTTCGACGGAGCTAACTATGGCTACACCTTC
TRBV11-3	-	TRBJ1-1	-	CASRRAGTEAFF	TGTGCCAGCAGGAGGGCGGGCACTGAAGCTTTCTTT
TRBV2	-	TRBJ2-7	-	CASSEWAYEQYF	TGTGCCAGCAGTGAATGGGCCTACGAGCAGTACTTC
TRBV6-5	-	TRBJ1-2	-	CASSYSYGYGYTF	TGTGCCAGCAGTTACTCGTACGGCTATGGCTACACCTTC
TRBV2	-	TRBJ2-7	-	CASRASYEQYF	TGTGCCAGCAGGGCTAGCTACGAGCAGTACTTC
TRBV28	few	TRBJ1-2	-	CASKPGSPDGYTF	TGTGCCAGCAAGCCAGGGTCCCCGGATGGCTACACCTTC
TRBV18	-	TRBJ1-1	-	CASSDSGNTEAFF	TGTGCCAGCTCGGACTCTGGGAACACTGAAGCTTTCTTT
TRBV5-1	-	TRBJ2-2	-	CASRGDTNTGELFF	TGCGCCAGCAGGGGGGATACGAACACCGGGGAGCTGTTTTTT
TRBV10-3	-	TRBJ2-7	TRBD2	CAIRTSGSGEQYF	TGTGCCATTAGGACTAGCGGGAGCGGGGAGCAGTACTTC
TRBV25-1	-	TRBJ2-7	-	CASSWGQLGEQYF	TGTGCCAGCAGTTGGGGTCAGCTTGGGGAGCAGTACTTC
TRBV29-1	-	TRBJ2-7	TRBD2	CSVVREGYEQYF	TGCAGCGTTGTCAGGGAGGGATACGAGCAGTACTTC
TRBV27	-	TRBJ2-1	TRBD1	CASSRTGGPPVSYNEQFF	TGTGCCAGCAGTAGGACAGGGGGACCGCCGGTTTCCTACAATGAGCAGTTCTTC
TRBV29-1	-	TRBJ2-5	TRBD2	CSVEIRLAGVWETQYF	TGCAGCGTTGAAATCAGACTAGCGGGAGTTTGGGAGACCCAGTACTTC
TRBV5-6	-	TRBJ2-1	TRBD2	CASSFSISGARRLINEQFF	TGTGCCAGCAGCTTCTCAATCAGCGGGGCCCGTCGTCTTATCAATGAGCAGTTCTTC
TRBV28	-	TRBJ1-1	TRBD1	CASSDRGEGTEAFF	TGTGCCAGCAGCGACAGGGGTGAAGGGACTGAAGCTTTCTTT
TRBV29-1	once	TRBJ2-7	TRBD2	CSAIQSAGGGQYF	TGCAGCGCCATACAAAGCGCAGGCGGGGGGCAGTACTTC
TRBV6-5	-	TRBJ2-1	TRBD2	CASSYWEGNEQFF	TGTGCCAGCAGTTATTGGGAGGGCAATGAGCAGTTCTTC
TRBV2	-	TRBJ1-5	-	CASGRDFNQPQHF	TGTGCCAGTGGCAGGGATTTCAATCAGCCCCAGCATTTT
TRBV7-9	-	TRBJ1-1	-	CASSPQVFDTEAFF	TGTGCCAGCAGCCCCCAGGTTTTTGACACTGAAGCTTTCTTT
TRBV2	-	TRBJ2-7	-	CASKGESRSYEQYF	TGTGCCAGCAAAGGCGAAAGCCGTTCCTACGAGCAGTACTTC
TRBV20-1	-	TRBJ2-5	-	CSADLETQYF	TGCAGTGCAGATCTAGAGACCCAGTACTTC
TRBV29-1	-	TRBJ1-1	-	CSTTDSLNTEAFF	TGCAGCACCACGGACAGTCTGAACACTGAAGCTTTCTTT
TRBV10-3	-	TRBJ1-3	-	CAAGTPLSGNTIYF	TGTGCCGCCGGGACACCTCTCTCTGGAAACACCATATATTTT
TRBV7-9	-	TRBJ2-3	TRBD2	CASSSLAGPWDTQYF	TGTGCCAGCAGCTCACTAGCGGGGCCTTGGGATACGCAGTATTTT